This T cell receptor beta chain derives from a study of T cells after posttransplantation cyclophosphamide (TCRdb year 2016). For the wider study: The study tracked T cell repertoire reconstitution by TRB sequencing after myeloablative bone marrow transplantation using posttransplantation cyclophosphamide as GVHD prophylaxis. Samples from a few dozen PTCy-treated patients, along with samples from 15 to 20 of their related bone marrow donors, underwent antigen receptor sequencing. TRB sequencing was also done on up to roughly 3 additional blood samples from 2 to 5.2 years after transplant in 3 patients, and on pretransplant blood from several patients. Blood from every one of the roughly 35 PTCy patients who had 1-year posttransplant specimens underwent TRB sequencing. TRA and TRB clonality were tightly correlated in several samples, so subsequent TCR analyses focused on TRB only. Public TRB sequences were checked against a database of over 3,600 sequences associated with responses to pathogens, tumor antigens, self-antigens and alloantigens. Study-wide conclusions, independent of this receptor: Across the 45 to 55 patients, TRB clonality was highly associated with recipient CMV seropositivity and CMV reactivation, and diversity with PTCy was similar to that in the CNI/methotrexate controls. The TRB repertoires of T cells infiltrating skin or the GI tract showed only limited overlap with the TRB repertoires found in blood. Donor-recipient similarity was low at 1-2 months but increased during the first year, and donor CD8+ memory clones often dominated later blood repertoires.

TRB sequencing used genomic DNA with the immunoSEQ assay at survey resolution or the hsTCRB kit. In the source study's methods: The immunoSEQ software was used for initial read processing, and the LymphoSeq R package was used for repertoire analyses. Clonality was computed as 1 minus normalized Shannon entropy, and a Gini coefficient was also calculated for each TRB dataset. Phenotypes of unsorted samples were inferred by mapping TRB sequences from sorted subsets of the recipient or donor onto unsorted samples of the same recipient. The source is immuneACCESS, and TCRdb retained only in-frame sequences with V and J called. Part of the clones is not carried over; for the studies checked, unresolved V genes explain less than half of this, and the remainder is unexplained. The D gene and trimming were derived from the DNA, and the V and J assignments and clone size from that table. With 30,000 to 45,000 clones recorded, this sample contains no clone counted only once. In total, the top ten clones hold 1.2% of the sample.

This clone has a handful of counts. It lacks a known antigen. Base qualities are not recorded, but no much larger clone differs from it by a single base. Peripheral blood samples were provided by related bone marrow donors on the day of marrow donation. Mononuclear cells from peripheral blood and bone marrow were separated by Ficoll-Hypaque density centrifugation and then cryopreserved. CDR1 SGHAT and CDR2 FQNNGV were looked up in the germline V gene. V is cut back by 3 bases and J by 5 bases, with 10 bases in the junction unmatched. The cysteine opens and the phenylalanine closes a CDR3 of 18 amino acids. The CDR3 DNA has 54 bases and is translated from base 1.

Sequencing was performed on PBMCs. The chain links TRBV11-2 with TRBJ2-5; 15 of the junction bases match TRBD2. This receptor was obtained from a girl aged 5-17 years in good health, CMV-negative, and a related stem cell transplant donor. The CDR3 reads CASSFGLAGGPDGETQYF. The bases are TGTGCCAGCAGCTTTGGACTAGCGGGAGGGCCCGATGGGGAGACCCAGTACTTC. With the rest looked up from the reference TRBV11-2 and TRBJ2-5 genes rather than sequenced, the full variable domain is EAGVAQSPRYKIIEKRQSVAFWCNPISGHATLYWYQQILGQGPKLLIQFQNNGVVDDSQLPKDRFSAERLKGVDSTLKIQPAKLEDSAVYLCASSFGLAGGPDGETQYFGPGTRLLVL.